This TCR beta chain was obtained from a study of yellow fever vaccine responses in identical twins. General study results and limits: In identical twins, vaccine T cell responses appeared partly shared and partly individual.

A note on this clonotype: What it recognizes is unknown. One junction end does not reproduce the germline sequence, and a read error may be involved.

The CDR3 runs to 11 residues. Germline loops: CDR1 DFQATT, CDR2 SNEGSKA (reference sequence). TCRdb recomputed calls from the RT-PCR reads with MiXCR, one row per CDR3 protein. The table lists some 35,000 distinct CDR3 sequences, roughly three fifths of them singletons. Source: T cells from blood (PBMCs), unsorted or a sorted subset (not recorded which), taken before or after yellow fever vaccination (not recorded which). The chain links TRBV20-1 to TRBJ2-4; no clear D gene. The receptor comes from a woman aged 18-29 years who received the yellow fever vaccine. The CDR3 is CSARAPPLEWF. The CDR3 DNA sequence: TGCAGTGCTAGAGCCCCCCCGTTGGAATGGTTC.